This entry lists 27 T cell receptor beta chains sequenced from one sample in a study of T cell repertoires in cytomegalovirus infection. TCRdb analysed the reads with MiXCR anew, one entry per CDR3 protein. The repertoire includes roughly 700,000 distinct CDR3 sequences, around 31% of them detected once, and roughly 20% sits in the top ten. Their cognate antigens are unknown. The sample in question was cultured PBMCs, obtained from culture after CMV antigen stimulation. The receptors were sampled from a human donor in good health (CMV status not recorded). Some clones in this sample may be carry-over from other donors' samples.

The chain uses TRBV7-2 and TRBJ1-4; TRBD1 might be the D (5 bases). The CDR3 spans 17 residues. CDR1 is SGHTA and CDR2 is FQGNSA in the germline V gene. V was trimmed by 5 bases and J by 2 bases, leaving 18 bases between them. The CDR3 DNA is TGTGCCAGCAGCCTAAGGGACCCGGCGGCGACTAATGAAAAACTGTTTTTT. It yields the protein CASSLRDPAATNEKLFF.

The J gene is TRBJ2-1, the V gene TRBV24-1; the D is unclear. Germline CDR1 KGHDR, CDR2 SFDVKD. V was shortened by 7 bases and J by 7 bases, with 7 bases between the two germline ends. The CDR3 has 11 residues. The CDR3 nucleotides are TGTGCCACCAGGAAATCGAATGAGCAGTTCTTC. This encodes CATRKSNEQFF.

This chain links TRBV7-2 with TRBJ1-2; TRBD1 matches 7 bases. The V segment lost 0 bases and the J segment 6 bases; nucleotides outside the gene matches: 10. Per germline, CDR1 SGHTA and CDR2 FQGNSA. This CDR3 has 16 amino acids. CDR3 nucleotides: TGTGCCAGCAGCTTAGCCCGGGACAGCCAGACCCATGGCTACACCTTC. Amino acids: CASSLARDSQTHGYTF.

DNA of the CDR3: TGTGCCAGCACTGGGACATCCGGCGGATACAATGAGCAGTTCTTC. Translation gives CASTGTSGGYNEQFF. The chain joins TRBV27 to TRBJ2-1; possible D gene TRBD1, 6 bases. This CDR3 region has 15 residues. The V gene's germline CDR1 is MNHEY and CDR2 SMNVEV (reference sequence). The V gene lost 7 bases and the J gene lost 4 bases, with 17 bases spanning the gap.

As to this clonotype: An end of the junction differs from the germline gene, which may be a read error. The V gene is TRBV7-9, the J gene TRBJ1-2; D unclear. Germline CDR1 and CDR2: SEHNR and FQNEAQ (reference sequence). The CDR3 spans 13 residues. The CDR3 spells CASSLPQTYGYIF. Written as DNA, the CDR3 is TGTGCCAGCAGCTTACCACAAACCTATGGCTACATCTTC.

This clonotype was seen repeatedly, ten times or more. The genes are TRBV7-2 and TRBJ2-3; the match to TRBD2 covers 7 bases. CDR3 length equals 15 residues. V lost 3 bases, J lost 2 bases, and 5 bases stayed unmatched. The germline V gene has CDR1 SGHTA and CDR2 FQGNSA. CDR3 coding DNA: TGTGCCAGCAGCTTTGCAGCGGGGACCACAGATACGCAGTATTTT. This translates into CASSFAAGTTDTQYF.

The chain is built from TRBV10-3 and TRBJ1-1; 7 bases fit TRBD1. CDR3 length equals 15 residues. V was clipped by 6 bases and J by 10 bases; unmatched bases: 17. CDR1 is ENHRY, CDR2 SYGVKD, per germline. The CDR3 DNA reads TGTGCCATCAGCAAGACCGGGACAGAAAATATCGGAGCTTTCTTT. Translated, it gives CAISKTGTENIGAFF.

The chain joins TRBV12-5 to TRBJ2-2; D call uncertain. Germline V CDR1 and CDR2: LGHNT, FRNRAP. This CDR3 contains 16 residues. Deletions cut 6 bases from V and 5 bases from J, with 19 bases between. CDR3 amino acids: CASGFGDSLVTGELFF. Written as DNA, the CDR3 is TGTGCTAGTGGATTCGGCGACTCCCTTGTGACCGGGGAGCTGTTTTTT.

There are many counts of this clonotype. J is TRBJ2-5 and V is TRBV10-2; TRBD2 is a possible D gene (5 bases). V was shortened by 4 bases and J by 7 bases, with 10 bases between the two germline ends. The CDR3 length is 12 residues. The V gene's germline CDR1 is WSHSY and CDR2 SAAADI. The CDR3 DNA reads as TGCGCCAGCAGTGGGAGTGGAGGGACCCAGTACTTC. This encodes CASSGSGGTQYF.

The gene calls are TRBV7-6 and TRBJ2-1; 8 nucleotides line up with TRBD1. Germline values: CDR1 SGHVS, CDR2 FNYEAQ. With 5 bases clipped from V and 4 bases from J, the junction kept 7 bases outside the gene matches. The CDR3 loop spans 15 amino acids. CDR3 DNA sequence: TGTGCCAGCAGCCACCGGACAGGGCCGTACAATGAGCAGTTCTTC. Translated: CASSHRTGPYNEQFF.

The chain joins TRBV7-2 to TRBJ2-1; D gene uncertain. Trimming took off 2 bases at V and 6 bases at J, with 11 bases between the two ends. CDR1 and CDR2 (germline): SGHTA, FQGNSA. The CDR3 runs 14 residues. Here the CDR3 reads CASSLRAQGNEQFF. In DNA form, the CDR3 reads TGTGCCAGCAGCTTACGGGCCCAAGGCAATGAGCAGTTCTTC.

Here the CDR3 DNA reads TGTGCTAGTGGTTTGGTAGATTCCACTGAAGCTTTCTTT. Protein product: CASGLVDSTEAFF. The chain is built from TRBV12-5 and TRBJ1-1; D unclear. This CDR3 is built from 13 residues. Germline values: CDR1 LGHNT, CDR2 FRNRAP. With 0 bases removed from V and 4 bases from J, the gap between germline ends came to 6 bases.

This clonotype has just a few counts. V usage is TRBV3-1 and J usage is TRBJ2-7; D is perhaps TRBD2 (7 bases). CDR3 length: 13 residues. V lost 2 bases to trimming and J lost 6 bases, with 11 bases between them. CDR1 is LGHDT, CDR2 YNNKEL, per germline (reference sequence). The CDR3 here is CASSQRGGPEQYF. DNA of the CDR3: TGTGCCAGCAGCCAAAGGGGGGGTCCCGAGCAGTACTTC.

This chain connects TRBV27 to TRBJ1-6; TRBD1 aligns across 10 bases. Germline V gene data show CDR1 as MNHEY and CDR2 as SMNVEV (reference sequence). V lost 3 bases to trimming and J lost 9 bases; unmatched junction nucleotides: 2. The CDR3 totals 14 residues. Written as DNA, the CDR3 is TGTGCCAGCAGTTTCGGACAGGGGGGTTCACCCCTCCACTTT. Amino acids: CASSFGQGGSPLHF.

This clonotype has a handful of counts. The CDR3, as DNA: TGCGCCAGCTCCGGGGTTATCAAAAACATTCAGTACTTC. Residues: CASSGVIKNIQYF. The gene calls are TRBV5-1 and TRBJ2-4; TRBD2 might be the D (5 bases). The CDR3 spans 13 residues. V was shortened by 7 bases and J by 3 bases, with 11 bases between the two germline ends. Germline V gene sequence: CDR1 SGHRS, CDR2 YFSETQ. The complete variable domain, with remaining parts taken from reference TRBV5-1 and TRBJ2-4, reads KAGVTQTPRYLIKTRGQQVTLSCSPISGHRSVSWYQQTPGQGLQFLFEYFSETQRNKGNFPGRFSGRQFSNSRSEMNVSTLELGDSALYLCASSGVIKNIQYFGAGTRLSVL.

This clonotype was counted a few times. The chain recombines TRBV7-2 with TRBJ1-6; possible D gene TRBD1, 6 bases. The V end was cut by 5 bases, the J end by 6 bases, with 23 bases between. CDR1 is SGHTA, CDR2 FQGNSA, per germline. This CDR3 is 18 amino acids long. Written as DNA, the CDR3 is TGTGCCAGCAGCCCCTATTTTACCTCTGCAGGGGCTAATTCACCCCTCCACTTT. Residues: CASSPYFTSAGANSPLHF.

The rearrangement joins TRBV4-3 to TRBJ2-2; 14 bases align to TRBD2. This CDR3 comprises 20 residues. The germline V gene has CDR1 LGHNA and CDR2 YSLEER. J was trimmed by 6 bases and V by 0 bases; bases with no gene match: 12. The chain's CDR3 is CASSQDFYRGLAGEAGELFF. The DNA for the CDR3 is TGCGCCAGCAGCCAAGATTTTTATCGGGGACTAGCGGGAGAGGCCGGGGAGCTGTTTTTT.

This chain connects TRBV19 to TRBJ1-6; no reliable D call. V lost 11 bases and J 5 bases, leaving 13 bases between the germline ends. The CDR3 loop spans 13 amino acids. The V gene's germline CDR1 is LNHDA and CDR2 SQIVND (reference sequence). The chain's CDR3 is CASTGRDNSPLHF. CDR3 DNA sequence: TGTGCCTCAACGGGAAGGGATAATTCACCCCTCCACTTT.

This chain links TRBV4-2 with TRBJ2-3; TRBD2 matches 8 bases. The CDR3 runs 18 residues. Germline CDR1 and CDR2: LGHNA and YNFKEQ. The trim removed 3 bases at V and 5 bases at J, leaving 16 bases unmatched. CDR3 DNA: TGTGCCAGCAGCCATCCCTTGGGGACGGGGGGGCCGGAAGATACGCAGTATTTT. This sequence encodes CASSHPLGTGGPEDTQYF.

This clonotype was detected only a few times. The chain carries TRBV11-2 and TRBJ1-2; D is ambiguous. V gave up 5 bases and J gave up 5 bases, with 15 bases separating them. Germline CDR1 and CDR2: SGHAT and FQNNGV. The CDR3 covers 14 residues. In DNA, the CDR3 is TGTGCCAGCAGCCCAGTGAGGAGATATTATGGCTACACCTTC. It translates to CASSPVRRYYGYTF.

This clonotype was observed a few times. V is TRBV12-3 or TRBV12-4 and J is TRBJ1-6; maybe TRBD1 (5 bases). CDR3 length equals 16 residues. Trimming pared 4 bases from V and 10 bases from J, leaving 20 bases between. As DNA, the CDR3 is TGTGCCAGCAGTTCTCTGAAGGCAGGGAGAGACTCACCCCTCCACTTT. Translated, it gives CASSSLKAGRDSPLHF.

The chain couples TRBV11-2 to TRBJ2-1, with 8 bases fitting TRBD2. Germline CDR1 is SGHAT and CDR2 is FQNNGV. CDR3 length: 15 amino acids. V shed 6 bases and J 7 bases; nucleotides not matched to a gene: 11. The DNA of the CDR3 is TGTGCCAGCAGTTTTAACTCCGGGGGGGTGAATGAGCAGTTCTTC. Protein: CASSFNSGGVNEQFF.

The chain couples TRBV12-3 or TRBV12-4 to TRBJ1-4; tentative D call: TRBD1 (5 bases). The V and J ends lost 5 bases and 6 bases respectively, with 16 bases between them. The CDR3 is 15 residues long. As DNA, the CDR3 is TGTGCCAGCAGTCCAATGCAGGGTGAGGATGAAAAACTGTTTTTT. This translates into CASSPMQGEDEKLFF.

The DNA of the CDR3 is TGTGCCAGCAGCGTGGGAATAGGGGGCCAGGAGACCCAGTACTTC. As protein: CASSVGIGGQETQYF. The genes are TRBV7-9 and TRBJ2-5; 7 bases match TRBD1. V lost 5 bases and J lost 5; bases outside the gene matches: 11. The CDR3 spans 15 residues. Looked up from germline, CDR1 is SEHNR and CDR2 is FQNEAQ (reference sequence).

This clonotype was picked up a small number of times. In DNA form, the CDR3 reads TGTGCCAGCAGTTACTCGAAGCGTCTAGCCAAAAACATTCAGTACTTC. It specifies CASSYSKRLAKNIQYF. The chain joins TRBV6-5 to TRBJ2-4; D uncertain. V was shortened by 0 bases and J by 0 bases, with 9 bases between the two germline ends. The CDR3 has 16 residues. CDR1 is MNHEY, CDR2 SVGAGI, per germline.

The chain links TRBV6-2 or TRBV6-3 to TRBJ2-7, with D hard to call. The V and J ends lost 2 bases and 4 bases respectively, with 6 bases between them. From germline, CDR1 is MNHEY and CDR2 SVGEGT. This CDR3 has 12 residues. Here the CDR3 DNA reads TGTGCCAGCAGTTACCAACAGTACGAGCAGTACTTC. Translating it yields CASSYQQYEQYF.

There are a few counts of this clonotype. The CDR3 coding sequence is TGTGCCAGCAGCCCGGGTGCACGAGGTCAGCCCCAGCATTTT. Translation gives CASSPGARGQPQHF. V usage is TRBV7-8 and J usage is TRBJ1-5; D gene uncertain. Germline V CDR1 and CDR2: SGHVS, FQNEAQ. Trimming shortened V by 5 bases and J by 6 bases, and 14 bases separated the two germline ends. The CDR3 contains 14 residues. Looking up the rest from reference TRBV7-8 and TRBJ1-5 gives the full variable domain: GAGVSQSPRYKVAKRGQDVALRCDPISGHVSLFWYQQALGQGPEFLTYFQNEAQLDKSGLPSDRFFAERPEGSVSTLKIQRTQQEDSAVYLCASSPGARGQPQHFGDGTRLSIL.